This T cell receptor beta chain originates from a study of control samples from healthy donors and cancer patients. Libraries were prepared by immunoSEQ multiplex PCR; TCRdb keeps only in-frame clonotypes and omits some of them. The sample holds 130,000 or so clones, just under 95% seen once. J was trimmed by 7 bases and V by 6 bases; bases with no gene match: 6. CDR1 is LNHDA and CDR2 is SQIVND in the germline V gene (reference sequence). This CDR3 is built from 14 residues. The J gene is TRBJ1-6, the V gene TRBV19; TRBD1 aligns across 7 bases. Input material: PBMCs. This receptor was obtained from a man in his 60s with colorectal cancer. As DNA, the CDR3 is TGTGCCAGTAGGCTCCGGGACAGCAATTCACCCCTCCACTTT. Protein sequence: CASRLRDSNSPLHF.